The T cell receptor (beta chain) described here comes from a study of T cell responses to AZD1222 COVID-19 vaccine. The germline V gene encodes CDR1 LNHNV and CDR2 YYDKDF (reference sequence). The CDR3 spans 16 residues. The J segment lost 0 bases and the V segment lost 0 bases, leaving 4 bases of the junction unmatched. Assay used: immunoSEQ multiplex PCR; TCRdb lists only in-frame clones, some missing. The sample has over 65,000 clones; roughly 90% are singletons. On this clone itself: Its specificity is not known.

Study-wide results and limits: Only six AZD1222 recipients tested seropositive at baseline. Nearly half of the spike-specific TCRs reportedly recognize variant regions that carry no mutations. Spike-wide vaccine-associated CD4 TCRs dominated at 160-218 and 743-854.

The clonotype originates from an adult who received the AZD1222 COVID-19 vaccine. The sequencing used peripheral blood, collected 28 days after the second AZD1222 dose. The V call is TRBV15, the J call TRBJ2-7; 8 nucleotides agree with TRBD2. In nucleotides, the CDR3 is TGTGCCACCAGCAGAGATGTAGCGGGGAGCTCCTACGAGCAGTACTTC. It is translated as CATSRDVAGSSYEQYF.